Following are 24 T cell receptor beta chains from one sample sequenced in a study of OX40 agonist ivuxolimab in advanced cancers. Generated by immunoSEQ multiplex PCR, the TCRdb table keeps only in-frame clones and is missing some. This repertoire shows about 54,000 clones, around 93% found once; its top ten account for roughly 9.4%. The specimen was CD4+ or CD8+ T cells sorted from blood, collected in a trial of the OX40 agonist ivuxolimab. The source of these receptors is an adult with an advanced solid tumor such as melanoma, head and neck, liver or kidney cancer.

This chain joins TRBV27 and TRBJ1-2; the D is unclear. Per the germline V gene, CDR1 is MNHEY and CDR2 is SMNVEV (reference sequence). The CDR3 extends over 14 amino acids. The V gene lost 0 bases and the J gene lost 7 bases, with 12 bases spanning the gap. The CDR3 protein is CASSLSPQGSGYTF. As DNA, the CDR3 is TGTGCCAGCAGTTTATCGCCCCAAGGGAGTGGCTACACCTTC.

CDR3 DNA: TGTGCCAGCGCGTCAAACTTGGGGGGAGTCGATGAGCAGTTCTTC. This sequence encodes CASASNLGGVDEQFF. The chain joins TRBV28 to TRBJ2-1, with D perhaps matching TRBD2 (6 bases). The CDR3 extends over 15 amino acids. V lost 8 bases, J lost 8 bases, and 22 bases lay in between. Germline V CDR1 and CDR2: MDHEN, SYDVKM.

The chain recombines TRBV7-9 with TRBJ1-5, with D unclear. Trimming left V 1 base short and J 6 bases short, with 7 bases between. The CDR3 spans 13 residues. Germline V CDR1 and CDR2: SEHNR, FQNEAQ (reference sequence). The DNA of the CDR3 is TGTGCCAGCAGCTTAGGGAATGGTCAGCCCCAGCATTTT. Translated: CASSLGNGQPQHF. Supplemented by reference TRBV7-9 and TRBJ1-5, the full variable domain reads DTGVSQNPRHKITKRGQNVTFRCDPISEHNRLYWYRQTLGQGPEFLTYFQNEAQLEKSRLLSDRFSAERPKGSFSTLEIQRTEQGDSAMYLCASSLGNGQPQHFGDGTRLSIL.

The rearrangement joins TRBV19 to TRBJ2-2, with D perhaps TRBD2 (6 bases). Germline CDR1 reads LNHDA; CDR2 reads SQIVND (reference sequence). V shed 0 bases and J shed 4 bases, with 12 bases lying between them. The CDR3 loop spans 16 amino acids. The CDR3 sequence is CASSIEGSGSTGELFF. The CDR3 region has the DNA TGTGCCAGTAGTATAGAAGGTAGCGGAAGCACCGGGGAGCTGTTTTTT.

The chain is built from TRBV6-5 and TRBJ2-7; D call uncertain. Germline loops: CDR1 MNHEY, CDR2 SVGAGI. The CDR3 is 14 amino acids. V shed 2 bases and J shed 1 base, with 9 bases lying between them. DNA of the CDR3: TGTGCCAGCAGTTACCCGGGTTTTTCCTACGAGCAGTACTTC. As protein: CASSYPGFSYEQYF.

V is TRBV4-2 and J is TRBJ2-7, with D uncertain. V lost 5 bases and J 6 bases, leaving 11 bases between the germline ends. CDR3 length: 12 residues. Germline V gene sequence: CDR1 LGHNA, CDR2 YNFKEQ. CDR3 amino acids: CASSSRSPEQYF. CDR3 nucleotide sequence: TGTGCCAGCAGCTCTCGTTCACCCGAGCAGTACTTC.

The CDR3 DNA follows: TGCGCCAGCAGCTTCTTGGGGGGGACTAGCACAGATACGCAGTATTTT. Residues: CASSFLGGTSTDTQYF. The chain combines TRBV5-1 with TRBJ2-3; 7 bases are a match to TRBD2. The CDR3 has 16 residues. J lost 0 bases, V lost 2 bases, and 6 bases had no gene match. CDR1 and CDR2 (germline): SGHRS, YFSETQ. The full variable domain, its missing parts supplied by reference TRBV5-1 and TRBJ2-3, is KAGVTQTPRYLIKTRGQQVTLSCSPISGHRSVSWYQQTPGQGLQFLFEYFSETQRNKGNFPGRFSGRQFSNSRSEMNVSTLELGDSALYLCASSFLGGTSTDTQYFGPGTRLTVL.

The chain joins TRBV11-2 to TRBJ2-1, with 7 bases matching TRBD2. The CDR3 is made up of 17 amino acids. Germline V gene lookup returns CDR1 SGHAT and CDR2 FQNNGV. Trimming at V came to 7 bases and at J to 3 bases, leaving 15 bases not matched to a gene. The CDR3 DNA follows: TGTGCCAGCACTACGGGGCGCCAGCGGGGCGACTACAATGAGCAGTTCTTC. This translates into CASTTGRQRGDYNEQFF.

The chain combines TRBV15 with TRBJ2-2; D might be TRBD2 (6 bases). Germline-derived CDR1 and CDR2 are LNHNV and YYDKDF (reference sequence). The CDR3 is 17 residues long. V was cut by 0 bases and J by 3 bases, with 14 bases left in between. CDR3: CATSRDYGWRDTGELFF. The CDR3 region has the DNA TGTGCCACCAGCAGAGATTATGGGTGGAGGGACACCGGGGAGCTGTTTTTT. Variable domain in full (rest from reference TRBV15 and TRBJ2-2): DAMVIQNPRYQVTQFGKPVTLSCSQTLNHNVMYWYQQKSSQAPKLLFHYYDKDFNNEADTPDNFQSRRPNTSFCFLDIRSPGLGDTAMYLCATSRDYGWRDTGELFFGEGSRLTVL.

CDR3: CASSPPGAHSYEQYF. The CDR3 DNA sequence: TGTGCCAGCAGCCCCCCGGGGGCTCACTCCTACGAGCAGTACTTC. This chain uses TRBV6-1 with TRBJ2-7; the D call may be TRBD1 or TRBD2 (6 bases each). The germline V gene encodes CDR1 MNHNS and CDR2 SASEGT. Trimming removed 6 bases from V and 0 bases from J, with 15 bases in between. CDR3 length: 15 residues.

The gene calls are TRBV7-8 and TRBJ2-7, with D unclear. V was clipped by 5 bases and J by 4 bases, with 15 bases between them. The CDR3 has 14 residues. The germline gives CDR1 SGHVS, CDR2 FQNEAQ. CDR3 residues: CASSPEWGEYEQYF. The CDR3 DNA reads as TGTGCCAGCAGCCCCGAGTGGGGTGAGTACGAGCAGTACTTC.

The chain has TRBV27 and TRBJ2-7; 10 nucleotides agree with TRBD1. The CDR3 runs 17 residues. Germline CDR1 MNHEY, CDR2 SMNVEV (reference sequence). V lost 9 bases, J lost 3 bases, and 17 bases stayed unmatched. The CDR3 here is CASLWRATGTGVYEQYF. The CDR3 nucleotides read TGTGCCAGTCTCTGGCGTGCCACCGGGACAGGGGTCTACGAGCAGTACTTC.

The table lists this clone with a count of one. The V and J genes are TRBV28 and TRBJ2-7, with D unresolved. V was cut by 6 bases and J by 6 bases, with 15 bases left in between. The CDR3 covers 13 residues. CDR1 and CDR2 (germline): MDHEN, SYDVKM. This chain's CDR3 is CASRWVLASEQYF. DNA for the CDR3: TGTGCCAGCAGATGGGTGCTCGCATCCGAGCAGTACTTC.

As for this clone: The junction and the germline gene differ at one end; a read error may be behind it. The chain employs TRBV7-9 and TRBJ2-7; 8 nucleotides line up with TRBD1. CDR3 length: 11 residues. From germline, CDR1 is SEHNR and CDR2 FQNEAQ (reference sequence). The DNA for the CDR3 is TGTGCCAGCAGCTTATGGGGACAGGAGAGCTTC. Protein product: CASSLWGQESF.

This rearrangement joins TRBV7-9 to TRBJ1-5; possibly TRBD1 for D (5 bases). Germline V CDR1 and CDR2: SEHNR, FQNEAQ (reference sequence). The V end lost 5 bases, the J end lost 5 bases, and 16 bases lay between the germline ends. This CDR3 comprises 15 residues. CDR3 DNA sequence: TGTGCCAGCAGCCCCACCGGGCCAGGGTATCAGCCCCAGCATTTT. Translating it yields CASSPTGPGYQPQHF. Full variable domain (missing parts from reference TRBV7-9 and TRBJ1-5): DTGVSQNPRHKITKRGQNVTFRCDPISEHNRLYWYRQTLGQGPEFLTYFQNEAQLEKSRLLSDRFSAERPKGSFSTLEIQRTEQGDSAMYLCASSPTGPGYQPQHFGDGTRLSIL.

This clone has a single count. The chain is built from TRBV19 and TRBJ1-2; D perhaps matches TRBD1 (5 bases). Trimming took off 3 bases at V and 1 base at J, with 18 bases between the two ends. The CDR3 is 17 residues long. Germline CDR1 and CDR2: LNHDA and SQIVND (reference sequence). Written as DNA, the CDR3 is TGTGCCAGTAGTATCGGAGGTGGGCAGGGAGTTAACTATGGCTACACCTTC. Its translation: CASSIGGGQGVNYGYTF.

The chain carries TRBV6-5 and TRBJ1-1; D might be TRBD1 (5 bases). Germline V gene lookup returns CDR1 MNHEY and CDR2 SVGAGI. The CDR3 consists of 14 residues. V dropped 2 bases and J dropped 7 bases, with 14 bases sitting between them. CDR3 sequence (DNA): TGTGCCAGCAGTTACGGAGGGACCCTAAGTGAAGCTTTCTTT. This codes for CASSYGGTLSEAFF.

CDR3 DNA sequence: TGTGCCAGCAGCTTGGTAGTTGAAGAAAAGCCCCAGCATTTT. It translates to CASSLVVEEKPQHF. V usage is TRBV5-4 and J usage is TRBJ1-5, with D hard to call. Between the trimmed V and J ends, which lost 0 bases and 8 bases, there was a span of 12 bases. The CDR3 has 14 amino acids. Germline V lookup: CDR1 SGHNT, CDR2 YYREEE (reference sequence).

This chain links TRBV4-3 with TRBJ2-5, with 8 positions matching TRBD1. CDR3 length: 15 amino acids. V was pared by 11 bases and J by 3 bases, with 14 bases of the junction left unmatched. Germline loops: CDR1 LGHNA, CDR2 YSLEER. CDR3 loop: CASSRGTGTKETQYF. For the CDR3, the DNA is TGCGCCTCCTCCCGAGGGACAGGTACGAAAGAGACCCAGTACTTC.

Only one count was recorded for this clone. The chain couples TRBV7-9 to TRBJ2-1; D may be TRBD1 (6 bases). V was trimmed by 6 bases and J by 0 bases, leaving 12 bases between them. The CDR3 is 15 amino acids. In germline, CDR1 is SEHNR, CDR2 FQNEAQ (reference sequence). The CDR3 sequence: CASRGAGSSYNEQFF. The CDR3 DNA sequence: TGTGCCAGCAGGGGGGCCGGTAGCTCCTACAATGAGCAGTTCTTC.

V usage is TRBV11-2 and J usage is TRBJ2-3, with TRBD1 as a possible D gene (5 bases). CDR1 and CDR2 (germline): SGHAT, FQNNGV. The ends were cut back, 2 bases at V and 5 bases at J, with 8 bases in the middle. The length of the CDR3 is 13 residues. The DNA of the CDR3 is TGTGCCAGCAGCTTAATGGGGCTAGATACGCAGTATTTT. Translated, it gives CASSLMGLDTQYF.

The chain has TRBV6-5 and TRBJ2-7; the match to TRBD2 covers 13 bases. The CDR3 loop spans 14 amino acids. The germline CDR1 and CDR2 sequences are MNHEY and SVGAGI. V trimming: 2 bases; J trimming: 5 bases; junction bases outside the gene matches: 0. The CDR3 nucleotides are TGTGCCAGCAGTTACGGACTAGCGGGAGACGAGCAGTACTTC. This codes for CASSYGLAGDEQYF.

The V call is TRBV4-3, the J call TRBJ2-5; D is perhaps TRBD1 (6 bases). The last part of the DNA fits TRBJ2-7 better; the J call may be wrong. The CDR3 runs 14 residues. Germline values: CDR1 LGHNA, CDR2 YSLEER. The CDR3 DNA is TGCGCCAGCAGCCAAGCTACAGGGAGATACGAGCAGTACTTC. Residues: CASSQATGRYEQYF.

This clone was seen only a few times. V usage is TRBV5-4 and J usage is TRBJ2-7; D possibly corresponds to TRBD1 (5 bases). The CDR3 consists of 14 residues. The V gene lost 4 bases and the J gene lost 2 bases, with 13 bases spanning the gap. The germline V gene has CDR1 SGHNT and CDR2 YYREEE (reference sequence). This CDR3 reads CASSHPDTPYEQYF. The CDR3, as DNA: TGTGCCAGCAGCCACCCGGACACCCCCTACGAGCAGTACTTC.